A selection of T cell receptor beta chains follows, all from one sample in a study of control samples from healthy donors and cancer patients. Assay used: immunoSEQ multiplex PCR; TCRdb lists only in-frame clones, some missing. The data hold approximately 120,000 clones, with about 90% observed a single time. Source material: blood. The origin of the receptors is a man between 18 and 29 years old in good health. CDR3s include the opening cysteine and the closing phenylalanine or tryptophan. The D gene is left open where the match is weak. Clone size is given for some rows only: seen once, a few or many times, or a class if the clone is expanded.

CDR3 DNA: TGTGCCAGCAGCATACTAGCGGGAGCTGGTGAGACCCAGTACTTC
CDR3 protein: CASSILAGAGETQYF
D gene: TRBD2
clone size: -
J gene: TRBJ2-5
V gene: TRBV7-3
CDR3 length: 15

CDR3 DNA: TGTGCCAGCAGTCGCGGAGAGACCAAAAACATTCAGTACTTC
CDR3 protein: CASSRGETKNIQYF
D gene: -
clone size: -
J gene: TRBJ2-4
V gene: TRBV6-2/TRBV6-3
CDR3 length: 14

CDR3 DNA: TGTGCCACCGGCGACACCCTGAACACTGAAGCTTTCTTT
CDR3 protein: CATGDTLNTEAFF
D gene: -
clone size: -
J gene: TRBJ1-1
V gene: TRBV24-1
CDR3 length: 13

CDR3 DNA: TGCGCCAGCATAATCCCCGACCGAAGATACGAGCAGTACTTC
CDR3 protein: CASIIPDRRYEQYF
D gene: -
clone size: -
J gene: TRBJ2-7
V gene: TRBV10-2
CDR3 length: 14

CDR3 DNA: TGTGCCAGCACCGGAGGGGTTAGCGGGAGAAAAGATACGCAGTATTTT
CDR3 protein: CASTGGVSGRKDTQYF
D gene: TRBD2
clone size: -
J gene: TRBJ2-3
V gene: TRBV2
CDR3 length: 16

CDR3 DNA: TGTGCCAGCTCACCCCCTATTGACAGGGCTTATCGCTACACCTTC
CDR3 protein: CASSPPIDRAYRYTF
D gene: TRBD1
clone size: -
J gene: TRBJ1-2
V gene: TRBV18
CDR3 length: 15

CDR3 DNA: TGTGCCAGCAGCTCACGGACTAGCGGGAGGGTCTCGACGCAGTATTTT
CDR3 protein: CASSSRTSGRVSTQYF
D gene: TRBD2
clone size: once
J gene: TRBJ2-3
V gene: TRBV7-3
CDR3 length: 16

CDR3 DNA: TGTGCCAGCAAAACTAGCTCCTACAATGAGCAGTTCTTC
CDR3 protein: CASKTSSYNEQFF
D gene: -
clone size: -
J gene: TRBJ2-1
V gene: TRBV27
CDR3 length: 13

CDR3 DNA: TGTGCCAGTAGTATAGATCTAGTACAGAGACATCAGCCCCAGCATTTT
CDR3 protein: CASSIDLVQRHQPQHF
D gene: -
clone size: few
J gene: TRBJ1-5
V gene: TRBV19
CDR3 length: 16

CDR3 DNA: TGTGCCAGCAGCTTCCGGTGGACAGGGCCCACTGAAGCTTTCTTT
CDR3 protein: CASSFRWTGPTEAFF
D gene: TRBD1
clone size: -
J gene: TRBJ1-1
V gene: TRBV5-8
CDR3 length: 15

CDR3 DNA: TGTGCCTGGACCCTCCGACTAGCGGTCTCCTACAATGAGCAGTTCTTC
CDR3 protein: CAWTLRLAVSYNEQFF
D gene: TRBD2
clone size: once
J gene: TRBJ2-1
V gene: TRBV30
CDR3 length: 16

CDR3 DNA: TGTGCCAGCAGCTTGATGTATAAAGGGTTTCAGCCCCAGCATTTT
CDR3 protein: CASSLMYKGFQPQHF
D gene: -
clone size: many
J gene: TRBJ1-5
V gene: TRBV5-5
CDR3 length: 15

CDR3 DNA: TGTGCCAGCAGCGTAGAACTAGCGGGCTACAATGAGCAGTTCTTC
CDR3 protein: CASSVELAGYNEQFF
D gene: TRBD2
clone size: -
J gene: TRBJ2-1
V gene: TRBV9
CDR3 length: 15

CDR3 DNA: TGTGCCTGGAGGGGGGGACTAGCGGCCTCCTACGAGCAGTACTTC
CDR3 protein: CAWRGGLAASYEQYF
D gene: TRBD2
clone size: -
J gene: TRBJ2-7
V gene: TRBV30
CDR3 length: 15

CDR3 DNA: TGTGCCAGCTCACCCTGGTGGGGGAAGGCCCAGCATTTT
CDR3 protein: CASSPWWGKAQHF
D gene: -
clone size: -
J gene: TRBJ1-5
V gene: TRBV18
CDR3 length: 13

CDR3 DNA: TGTGCCAGCAACGGGATGGGCAATCAGCCCCAGCATTTT
CDR3 protein: CASNGMGNQPQHF
D gene: -
clone size: -
J gene: TRBJ1-5
V gene: TRBV2
CDR3 length: 13

CDR3 DNA: TGTGCCAGCAGCCCGACAGGGTTTCTGGAGACCCAGTACTTC
CDR3 protein: CASSPTGFLETQYF
D gene: TRBD1
clone size: -
J gene: TRBJ2-5
V gene: TRBV11-2
CDR3 length: 14

CDR3 DNA: TGTGCCAGCAGGGATATACAGGGATCTCAAGCTTTCTTT
CDR3 protein: CASRDIQGSQAFF
D gene: -
clone size: -
J gene: TRBJ1-1
V gene: TRBV11-2
CDR3 length: 13

CDR3 DNA: TGTGCCACCGCCCACCAAGGAGCTGGACAGCCCCAGCATTTT
CDR3 protein: CATAHQGAGQPQHF
D gene: -
clone size: -
J gene: TRBJ1-5
V gene: TRBV24-1
CDR3 length: 14

CDR3 DNA: TGTGCCAGCAGCCCAACCCCAGGGAGCTACAATGAGCAGTTCTTC
CDR3 protein: CASSPTPGSYNEQFF
D gene: -
clone size: -
J gene: TRBJ2-1
V gene: TRBV7-3
CDR3 length: 15

CDR3 DNA: TGCGCCAGCAGTGAGTCTGTTTCCTCCAGGGGCCGCTTCGGTACGCAGTATTTT
CDR3 protein: CASSESVSSRGRFGTQYF
D gene: -
clone size: -
J gene: TRBJ2-3
V gene: TRBV10-1
CDR3 length: 18

CDR3 DNA: TGCAGCGTTGAAGACCCGAAAAGGGGCAGAATCCAGTACTTC
CDR3 protein: CSVEDPKRGRIQYF
D gene: -
clone size: -
J gene: TRBJ2-5
V gene: TRBV29-1
CDR3 length: 14

CDR3 DNA: TGTGCCAGCGTTACAGGGGGCGCCTCAGGCTACACCTTC
CDR3 protein: CASVTGGASGYTF
D gene: TRBD1
clone size: -
J gene: TRBJ1-2
V gene: TRBV6-5
CDR3 length: 13

CDR3 DNA: TGTGCCAGCAGTCTACTACCAGCGGGGAGCGGGTATTTT
CDR3 protein: CASSLLPAGSGYF
D gene: TRBD2
clone size: -
J gene: TRBJ2-3
V gene: TRBV12-3/TRBV12-4
CDR3 length: 13

CDR3 DNA: TGTGCCAGCAGTTTCGGACACTACGAGCAGTACTTC
CDR3 protein: CASSFGHYEQYF
D gene: -
clone size: -
J gene: TRBJ2-7
V gene: TRBV28
CDR3 length: 12

CDR3 DNA: TGTGCCACCAGTGATTTTGCCTCGAGCTCCTACAATGAGCAGTTCTTC
CDR3 protein: CATSDFASSSYNEQFF
D gene: -
clone size: -
J gene: TRBJ2-1
V gene: TRBV24-1
CDR3 length: 16

CDR3 DNA: TGTGCCAGCAGCCGCCGGGACAGAAATAATTCACCCCTCCACTTT
CDR3 protein: CASSRRDRNNSPLHF
D gene: TRBD1
clone size: -
J gene: TRBJ1-6
V gene: TRBV5-4
CDR3 length: 15

CDR3 DNA: TGTGCCAGCAGCCAAGTTTATGGCTACACCTTC
CDR3 protein: CASSQVYGYTF
D gene: -
clone size: -
J gene: TRBJ1-2
V gene: TRBV4-2
CDR3 length: 11

CDR3 DNA: TGTGCCAGCAGCCCCGGGTCCTTAGGGGGCACTGAAGCTTTCTTT
CDR3 protein: CASSPGSLGGTEAFF
D gene: -
clone size: -
J gene: TRBJ1-1
V gene: TRBV9
CDR3 length: 15

CDR3 DNA: TGTGCCAGCAGCTTAAAGGCGCAATTCGGGTACACTGAAGCTTTCTTT
CDR3 protein: CASSLKAQFGYTEAFF
D gene: -
clone size: -
J gene: TRBJ1-1
V gene: TRBV7-3
CDR3 length: 16

CDR3 DNA: TGTGCCAGCCTGGAGCGGCGGGAGGGCCAGGGGAATGAGCAGTTCTTC
CDR3 protein: CASLERREGQGNEQFF
D gene: TRBD2
clone size: -
J gene: TRBJ2-1
V gene: TRBV7-9
CDR3 length: 16

CDR3 DNA: TGTGCCAGCAGCGTACTAGCGGGAGTCTCGTCGGATACGCAGTATTTT
CDR3 protein: CASSVLAGVSSDTQYF
D gene: TRBD2
clone size: -
J gene: TRBJ2-3
V gene: TRBV9
CDR3 length: 16

CDR3 DNA: TGCGCCAGCAGCCCCGGCCGGGCGCTCGGGACACCTTTTCGATTTGGGGCCAACGTCCTGACTTTC
CDR3 protein: CASSPGRALGTPFRFGANVLTF
D gene: -
clone size: -
J gene: TRBJ2-6
V gene: TRBV4-1
CDR3 length: 22

CDR3 DNA: TGCGCCAGCAGTGTCGAGAGGGGTCGAGAGACCCAGTACTTC
CDR3 protein: CASSVERGRETQYF
D gene: -
clone size: -
J gene: TRBJ2-5
V gene: TRBV10-2
CDR3 length: 14

CDR3 DNA: TGTGCCAGCAGCGCACACATCGCGGGTCCTGAGCAGTTCTTC
CDR3 protein: CASSAHIAGPEQFF
D gene: -
clone size: once
J gene: TRBJ2-1
V gene: TRBV7-8
CDR3 length: 14

CDR3 DNA: TGCGCCAGCAGCCAAGATACGTCCCTAGCGGGGATTGAGCAGTTCTTC
CDR3 protein: CASSQDTSLAGIEQFF
D gene: TRBD2
clone size: -
J gene: TRBJ2-1
V gene: TRBV4-1
CDR3 length: 16

CDR3 DNA: TGTGCCAGCAGTTTATTGGGTGACTATGGCTACACCTTC
CDR3 protein: CASSLLGDYGYTF
D gene: -
clone size: -
J gene: TRBJ1-2
V gene: TRBV28
CDR3 length: 13

CDR3 DNA: TGTGCCAGCTCACAGCGCGGGAGCTCCAACTCCTACAATGAGCAGTTCTTC
CDR3 protein: CASSQRGSSNSYNEQFF
D gene: TRBD2
clone size: -
J gene: TRBJ2-1
V gene: TRBV18
CDR3 length: 17

CDR3 DNA: TGTGCCAGCAGAAAAACAGGGATTCAGCCCCAGCATTTT
CDR3 protein: CASRKTGIQPQHF
D gene: -
clone size: -
J gene: TRBJ1-5
V gene: TRBV28
CDR3 length: 13

CDR3 DNA: TGCGCCAGCAGTGAGGCGGCAGCGGGAGTCGGGGAGACCCAGTACTTC
CDR3 protein: CASSEAAAGVGETQYF
D gene: TRBD2
clone size: -
J gene: TRBJ2-5
V gene: TRBV10-1
CDR3 length: 16

CDR3 DNA: TGTGCCAGCTCACCAACCGAAAGCAGCTATGGCTACACCTTC
CDR3 protein: CASSPTESSYGYTF
D gene: -
clone size: once
J gene: TRBJ1-2
V gene: TRBV18
CDR3 length: 14

CDR3 DNA: TGTGCCAGCAGCTTGCGGGTGACCCTATACGAGCAGTACTTC
CDR3 protein: CASSLRVTLYEQYF
D gene: -
clone size: -
J gene: TRBJ2-7
V gene: TRBV5-6
CDR3 length: 14

CDR3 DNA: TGTGCCAGCAGGAGACCGGGACAGGGGAACACTGAAGCTTTCTTT
CDR3 protein: CASRRPGQGNTEAFF
D gene: TRBD1
clone size: -
J gene: TRBJ1-1
V gene: TRBV2
CDR3 length: 15

CDR3 DNA: TGTGCCAGCAGCTTAGGCGGTGAAGGGGCGAACACTGAAGCTTTCTTT
CDR3 protein: CASSLGGEGANTEAFF
D gene: -
clone size: -
J gene: TRBJ1-1
V gene: TRBV11-3
CDR3 length: 16

CDR3 DNA: TGTGCCAGTAGTATAGGACAGCAAGAGACCCAGTACTTC
CDR3 protein: CASSIGQQETQYF
D gene: -
clone size: -
J gene: TRBJ2-5
V gene: TRBV19
CDR3 length: 13

CDR3 DNA: TGTGCCAGCAGTCCGCTGGACGGCTCCTACGAGCAGTACTTC
CDR3 protein: CASSPLDGSYEQYF
D gene: -
clone size: -
J gene: TRBJ2-7
V gene: TRBV28
CDR3 length: 14

CDR3 DNA: TGTGCCAGCAGTGAACTCGGGGGAAAAGCAAATGAAGCTTTCTTT
CDR3 protein: CASSELGGKANEAFF
D gene: -
clone size: -
J gene: TRBJ1-1
V gene: TRBV6-1
CDR3 length: 15

CDR3 DNA: TGCGCCAGCAGCTTAGGTCACGGTAGCGGGAGGATCCTCACCGGGGAGCTGTTTTTT
CDR3 protein: CASSLGHGSGRILTGELFF
D gene: TRBD2
clone size: -
J gene: TRBJ2-2
V gene: TRBV5-1
CDR3 length: 19

CDR3 DNA: TGTGCCAGCTCACCAGGGACTAGCGGGAACATCGAGCAGTACTTC
CDR3 protein: CASSPGTSGNIEQYF
D gene: TRBD2
clone size: few
J gene: TRBJ2-7
V gene: TRBV18
CDR3 length: 15

CDR3 DNA: TGCGCCAGCAGCGTCGCGGGTTCTAACTATGGCTACACCTTC
CDR3 protein: CASSVAGSNYGYTF
D gene: -
clone size: few
J gene: TRBJ1-2
V gene: TRBV5-1
CDR3 length: 14

CDR3 DNA: TGTGCCAGCAGAGGGACAGGGCTCAATGAGCAGTTCTTC
CDR3 protein: CASRGTGLNEQFF
D gene: TRBD1
clone size: -
J gene: TRBJ2-1
V gene: TRBV12-3/TRBV12-4
CDR3 length: 13

CDR3 DNA: TGTGCCAGCAGCTTAGATCAGTCAGTCTATAGCAATCAGCCCCAGCATTTT
CDR3 protein: CASSLDQSVYSNQPQHF
D gene: -
clone size: -
J gene: TRBJ1-5
V gene: TRBV11-2
CDR3 length: 17

CDR3 DNA: TGCGCCAGCAGTCAATCGGATCAGGGGACCGAGCAGTACTTC
CDR3 protein: CASSQSDQGTEQYF
D gene: -
clone size: -
J gene: TRBJ2-7
V gene: TRBV23-1
CDR3 length: 14

CDR3 DNA: TGTGCCAGTAGTACGGGGACAGGGTGGGACACTGAAGCTTTCTTT
CDR3 protein: CASSTGTGWDTEAFF
D gene: TRBD1
clone size: few
J gene: TRBJ1-1
V gene: TRBV19
CDR3 length: 15

CDR3 DNA: TGTGCCAGCAGCTTAGAGACAGTACGAACAACTGAAGCTTTCTTT
CDR3 protein: CASSLETVRTTEAFF
D gene: -
clone size: -
J gene: TRBJ1-1
V gene: TRBV7-2
CDR3 length: 15